This T cell receptor beta chain was profiled in a study of radiation and T cells in renal cell carcinoma (dated by TCRdb to the early 2020s). Regarding the complete study: Samples came from a clinical trial, in which primary renal cell carcinomas received 15 Gy stereotactic body radiation therapy followed by nephrectomy 4 weeks later. In total, about 51 samples underwent TCR beta sequencing: approximately 25 tumors plus 27 peripheral blood samples. In the approximately 49 samples combined, roughly 4.4 million unique CDR3 nucleotide sequences were found, encoding 3,000,000 or so unique CDR3 amino acid sequences. Here is what the overall study found, with its caveats: No pretreatment tumor biopsies were available, so the baseline intratumoral presence of clonotypes could not be determined. Dynamics of the blood repertoire were not tracked past 4 weeks after treatment. Top tumor clonotypes rose in blood from baseline to 2 weeks post-radiation, then contracted by 4 weeks, suggesting transient expansion of tumor-resident clones. With a single-armed trial design, the study had no way to address how radiation dose or scheduling affects the TCR repertoire.

Points on this clone: Its target antigen remains unknown. The sample holds no much larger clone one base away, and base qualities are not on file.

The immunoSEQ kit was used, according to the manufacturer's recommendations, to generate TCR beta libraries from genomic DNA. To prepare the libraries, a first multiplex PCR with proprietary primers was run, followed by a second PCR that added unique barcodes, and a bead cleanup was done after each round. A positive control reaction and a negative control reaction, both provided in the kit, were run with every batch of samples. The final libraries underwent checking on an Agilent 4200 TapeStation D1000 ScreenTape, volumetric pooling, and quantification by qPCR. Sequencing was performed on an Illumina NextSeq500 using a MidOutput 150-cycle cartridge, with 156 Read1 cycles, 15 Index1 cycles, and the kit custom primers. The pooled library was loaded at roughly 1 pM, and roughly 20% PhiX control was spiked in. The study's processing was this. Vendor-processed data were analyzed in R, with a clonotype defined as all T cells sharing the same CDR3 nucleotide sequence. In the clone abundance analyses, frequencies were normalized to the 10,000 most abundant clones in each sample. Public T cell clones, averaging fewer than five per sample, were removed before analysis. Tumor-enriched clonotypes and baseline blood-enriched clonotypes were defined as those with an abundance difference of at least 32-fold between compartments. A beta-binomial differential abundance model was applied to find clonotypes that expanded or contracted between blood time points. Tumor-blood repertoire similarity was measured with the Baroni-Urbani and Buser coefficient, and group comparisons used two-tailed Wilcoxon tests in R. TCRdb mirrors the immuneACCESS table, restricted to in-frame sequences. Some clones are absent from its copies; in checked studies, under half trace to an unresolved V gene, and the reason for the others is unknown. From that table come the V and J calls and clone size; the DNA was used to work out D and trimming. The sample records fewer than 150,000 clones, approximately 90% of which are singletons. 4.5% to 7.5% of the sample belongs to the ten largest clones.

For CDR1 and CDR2, the germline V gene lists SGHRS and YFSETQ. Deletion took 0 bases off V and 7 bases off J, with a span of 13 bases between the germline ends. The CDR3 spans 15 residues, from the cysteine through the phenylalanine. Only CDR3 DNA remains: 45 bases, in frame from the first base. The sample's time point label, decoded: blood 2 weeks post-SBRT. The treatment or condition label of this sample denotes: 15 Gy SBRT to primary tumor, nephrectomy 4 weeks later. To follow tumor-enriched clonotypes, serial peripheral blood was collected from radiation-treated patients at baseline and at 2 weeks and 4 weeks after SBRT. Renal cell carcinoma with clear cell pathology was present in all patients. The QIAamp DNA Blood Mini Kit (Qiagen) was used to prepare genomic DNA for TCR sequencing. Samples were included in the analyses only if all quality control checks were passed.

The starting material was blood, obtained from a patient whose treatment included radiotherapy and nephrectomy. The V and J segments used are TRBV5-1 and TRBJ2-2; TRBD2 could be the D gene, as 7 bases match. The receptor was isolated from a woman aged 70 to 79 with renal cell carcinoma. The CDR3 region: CASSLAGGSGGELFF. The nucleotides read TGCGCCAGCAGCTTGGCGGGGGGCTCAGGCGGGGAGCTGTTTTTT.